A selection of T cell receptor beta chains follows, all from one sample in a study of cytomegalovirus exposure and HLA in healthy donors. Repertoires were generated with immunoSEQ multiplex PCR, while TCRdb's copy carries only in-frame clones and drops some. The sample has 150,000 to 200,000 clones, 86% seen once; the top ten hold about 1.5%. Material: PBMCs. The receptors come from a woman between 18 and 30 years old in good health and CMV-seronegative. CDR3s include the opening cysteine and the closing phenylalanine or tryptophan. A D gene is named only where the DNA matches it firmly. Size is stated for part of the rows, as once, few or many counts, or as a class when the clone is expanded.

TRBV13	.	TRBJ2-2	TRBD2	TGTGCCAGCAGCTTAGTTCCTACTAGCGAGGTCACCGGGGAGCTGTTTTTT	CASSLVPTSEVTGELFF
TRBV7-9	.	TRBJ1-2	TRBD1	TGTGCCAGCAGCCTACAGGGGGCCAATAACTATGGCTACACCTTC	CASSLQGANNYGYTF
TRBV18	.	TRBJ2-2	.	TGTGCCAGCTCACCAATTGGCGGGGGCGGAACCGGGGAGCTGTTTTTT	CASSPIGGGGTGELFF
TRBV29-1	.	TRBJ1-2	TRBD1	TGCAGCGTTGAAGCCGGGACAGCAAACTTCTACACCTTC	CSVEAGTANFYTF
TRBV18	.	TRBJ2-7	.	TGTGCCAGCTCACCACTTCGGGAGGGGGCTCCCTACGAGCAGTACTTC	CASSPLREGAPYEQYF
TRBV5-4	.	TRBJ1-2	.	TGTGCCAGCAGCGCCCCCGGGCAGGGAAAAGGTGGCTACACCTTC	CASSAPGQGKGGYTF
TRBV19	.	TRBJ1-6	.	TGTGCCAGTGCCCCGGGGTTATCCTATAATTCACCCCTCCACTTT	CASAPGLSYNSPLHF
TRBV5-4	.	TRBJ2-6	.	TGTGCCAGCAGCTTGGATGAGGTTTACATCGCTGGGGCCAACGTCCTGACTTTC	CASSLDEVYIAGANVLTF
TRBV25-1	.	TRBJ2-1	.	TGTGCCAGCAGTGAAGGGCTAACGGACTTCGAGCAGTTCTTC	CASSEGLTDFEQFF
TRBV7-9	.	TRBJ2-7	.	TGTGCCAGCAGCTCCCCAGGCCGCTCCTACGAGCAGTACTTC	CASSSPGRSYEQYF
TRBV19	.	TRBJ2-1	.	TGTGCCAGTAGTATTTTAGGGCGGGGCTACAATGAGCAGTTCTTC	CASSILGRGYNEQFF
TRBV5-1	.	TRBJ1-2	TRBD1	TGCGCCAGCAGCTTAGACAGGGAATCGAACTATGGCTACACCTTC	CASSLDRESNYGYTF
TRBV15	.	TRBJ2-3	TRBD2	TGTGCCACCAGCAGAGTGGCGGGGGGTACGCAGTATTTT	CATSRVAGGTQYF
TRBV18	.	TRBJ2-2	TRBD2	TGTGCCAGCTCACCGCTAGCGGGGACTGCGAACACCGGGGAGCTGTTTTTT	CASSPLAGTANTGELFF
TRBV29-1	.	TRBJ2-7	.	TGCAGCGCCAGGGGTGGGGCGACCTACGAGCAGTACTTC	CSARGGATYEQYF
TRBV27	.	TRBJ1-2	.	TGTGCCAGCAGTCCATTGACAGCTACTAACTATGGCTACACCTTC	CASSPLTATNYGYTF
TRBV5-1	.	TRBJ2-3	.	TGCGCCAGCAGCTTGGACAGGGCAGATACGCAGTATTTT	CASSLDRADTQYF
TRBV11-2	.	TRBJ1-4	TRBD1	TGTGCCAGCAGACAGACAGGGTGGGGGGATGAAAAACTGTTTTTT	CASRQTGWGDEKLFF
TRBV30	.	TRBJ2-2	TRBD2	TGTGCCTGGAGTTCCCGGCTAGCGGGAGGCGCAGGCACCGGGGAGCTGTTTTTT	CAWSSRLAGGAGTGELFF
TRBV5-4	.	TRBJ2-5	TRBD2	TGTGCCAGCAGCTTCGGACTAGCGGAGCTGGGGGAGGAGACCCAGTACTTC	CASSFGLAELGEETQYF
TRBV6-6	.	TRBJ1-2	.	TGTGCCAGCAGTTACTCGGCAGATGGCTACACCTTC	CASSYSADGYTF
TRBV18	.	TRBJ2-7	.	TGTGCCAGCTCACCGAGCAGGTACGAGCAGTACTTC	CASSPSRYEQYF
TRBV9	few	TRBJ2-7	TRBD1	TGTGCCAGCAGCGACGACAGGGGAGCCTACGAGCAGTACTTC	CASSDDRGAYEQYF
TRBV6-4	.	TRBJ1-5	TRBD1	TGTGCCAGCAGTGCCACCGGGACAGAATATCAGCCCCAGCATTTT	CASSATGTEYQPQHF
TRBV7-2	.	TRBJ1-5	.	TGTGCCAGCAGCCTCCCAGGGCTTTTTCAGCCCCAGCATTTT	CASSLPGLFQPQHF
TRBV12-5	once	TRBJ2-3	.	TGTGCTAGTGGTTTGGGAAGGGGGACCCACGTTAGCACAGATACGCAGTATTTT	CASGLGRGTHVSTDTQYF
TRBV12-5	.	TRBJ2-3	TRBD1	TGTGCTAGTGGTCCACGGAAGGGGACAGGGGCTTACTCTAGCACAGATACGCAGTATTTT	CASGPRKGTGAYSSTDTQYF
TRBV13	once	TRBJ2-5	TRBD2	TGTGCCAGCAGCCTCTCTAGCGGGAGCATTTGGGAGACCCAGTACTTC	CASSLSSGSIWETQYF
TRBV10-3	.	TRBJ2-6	.	TGTGCCATCAGAGGGAGGATTATTGGGGCCAACGTCCTGACTTTC	CAIRGRIIGANVLTF
TRBV6-1	.	TRBJ1-2	TRBD1	TGTGCCAGCAGTGTCCTTAAGCAACCAGGGGGCAGCTATGGCTACACCTTC	CASSVLKQPGGSYGYTF
TRBV9	.	TRBJ2-5	.	TGTGCCAGCACCCCAATGGGGGGAAGAGAGACCCAGTACTTC	CASTPMGGRETQYF
TRBV10-1	.	TRBJ2-1	.	TGCGCCAGCAGCACACTAGCTACCTACTCCTACAATGAGCAGTTCTTC	CASSTLATYSYNEQFF
TRBV6-1	once	TRBJ2-2	.	TGTGCCAGCAGTGGGGGCGACTTCACCACCGGGGAGCTGTTTTTT	CASSGGDFTTGELFF
TRBV6-6	.	TRBJ1-1	.	TGTGCCAGCAGCCTAAACAGTGCAAATGAAGCTTTCTTT	CASSLNSANEAFF
TRBV5-6	.	TRBJ1-2	.	TGTGCCAGCAGCTTGGTTAATTCTATCGTGGAGCACCGAGGCTACACCTTC	CASSLVNSIVEHRGYTF
TRBV2	.	TRBJ2-7	.	TGTGCCAGCAGTGCGGGACATACGTCCTACGAGCAGTACTTC	CASSAGHTSYEQYF
TRBV5-4	.	TRBJ1-1	TRBD1	TGTGCCAGCAGCAGGGACAGGGCGAACACTGAAGCTTTCTTT	CASSRDRANTEAFF
TRBV19	.	TRBJ2-7	.	TGTGCCAGTACCTCCCGACGGGAGGAGCAGTACTTC	CASTSRREEQYF
TRBV18	.	TRBJ1-1	TRBD1	TGTGCCAGCTCACCGTTCAAGACAGGGTCGGGCACTGAAGCTTTCTTT	CASSPFKTGSGTEAFF
TRBV4-2	.	TRBJ1-1	.	TGTGCCAGCAGCCGTAAAAATCCGTACATGAACACTGAAGCTTTCTTT	CASSRKNPYMNTEAFF
TRBV12-1	.	TRBJ2-7	.	TGTGCCAGCAGCTTTGTCTGGCTAGCGGGGGTCCTCCACGAGCAGTACTTC	CASSFVWLAGVLHEQYF
TRBV6-7	.	TRBJ2-2	TRBD1	TGTGCCAGCAGTTACCCACGACACAGGGGGAACACCGGGGAGCTGTTTTTT	CASSYPRHRGNTGELFF
TRBV5-1	.	TRBJ2-1	TRBD1	TGCGCCAGCAGCTCCGGGACAGGGGGAAATGAGCAGTTCTTC	CASSSGTGGNEQFF
TRBV5-1	.	TRBJ2-2	.	TGCGCCAGCCAAGGGGTCCCTGGTACCGGGGAGCTGTTTTTT	CASQGVPGTGELFF
TRBV4-2	.	TRBJ2-3	.	TGTGCCAGCAGCCAAGACACGGGCACAGATACGCAGTATTTT	CASSQDTGTDTQYF
TRBV27	.	TRBJ1-4	.	TGTGCCAGCAGTTTATCGTTCGCACCCCAGGGGTCAACTAATGAAAAACTGTTTTTT	CASSLSFAPQGSTNEKLFF